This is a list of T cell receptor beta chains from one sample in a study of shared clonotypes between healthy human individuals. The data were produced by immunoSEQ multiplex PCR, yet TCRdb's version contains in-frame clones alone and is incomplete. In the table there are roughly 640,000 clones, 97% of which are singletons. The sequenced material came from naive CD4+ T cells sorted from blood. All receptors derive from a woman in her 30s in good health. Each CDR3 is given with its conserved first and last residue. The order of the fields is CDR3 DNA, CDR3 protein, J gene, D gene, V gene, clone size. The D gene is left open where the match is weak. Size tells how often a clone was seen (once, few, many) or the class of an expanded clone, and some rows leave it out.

TGTGCCAGCAGCTCAGGGCTCGACTATGGCTACACCTTC | CASSSGLDYGYTF | TRBJ1-2 | . | TRBV28 | .
TGTGCCAGCAGACTGGAGGTAGCAGGGGAGACCCAGTACTTC | CASRLEVAGETQYF | TRBJ2-5 | . | TRBV2 | .
TGTGCCAGCAGTCCCGGGACAGGGTTCAATCAGCCCCAGCATTTT | CASSPGTGFNQPQHF | TRBJ1-5 | TRBD1 | TRBV28 | .
TGCGCCAGCAGCTGGGGCGGCTTTGGGGGAGCCAAAAACATTCAGTACTTC | CASSWGGFGGAKNIQYF | TRBJ2-4 | . | TRBV5-1 | .
TGTGCCAGCTCACCAGGGACAGGAAATTACGAGCAGTACTTC | CASSPGTGNYEQYF | TRBJ2-7 | TRBD1 | TRBV18 | .
TGTGCCAGCAGCTTTCTACTAGCAGATACGCAGTATTTT | CASSFLLADTQYF | TRBJ2-3 | . | TRBV7-2 | .
TGTGCCAGCTCACCGCAGGCTAGCGGGGAGCACTACGAGCAGTACTTC | CASSPQASGEHYEQYF | TRBJ2-7 | TRBD2 | TRBV18 | .
TGTGCCAGCAGTGAAGTGGCAGACTATGGCTACACCTTC | CASSEVADYGYTF | TRBJ1-2 | . | TRBV2 | .
TGCAGCGTCGTCAACGTGCGGGCCTTCACCTACGAGCAGTACTTC | CSVVNVRAFTYEQYF | TRBJ2-7 | . | TRBV29-1 | .
TGCGCCAGCAGCTTGGCAGCGGGTGGGATTCAAGAGACCCAGTACTTC | CASSLAAGGIQETQYF | TRBJ2-5 | . | TRBV5-1 | .
TGTGCCAGCAGTTTAACATACGCCATGAACACTGAAGCTTTCTTT | CASSLTYAMNTEAFF | TRBJ1-1 | . | TRBV27 | .
TGTGCCAGCAGTTACGACAGAGCTAACTATGGCTACACCTTC | CASSYDRANYGYTF | TRBJ1-2 | . | TRBV6-5 | .
TGTGCCAGCTCACCGCAGGATGAGCAGTTCTTC | CASSPQDEQFF | TRBJ2-1 | . | TRBV18 | .
TGCGCCAGCAGTGAGTCGAGACTAGCGGCATCCTACGAGCAGTACTTC | CASSESRLAASYEQYF | TRBJ2-7 | TRBD2 | TRBV10-2 | .
TGCAGCGGGACAGTCTATGGCTACACCTTC | CSGTVYGYTF | TRBJ1-2 | . | TRBV29-1 | .
TGTGCCATCAGTGAGTCCGCGGGGACTAGCGGTCAAAACATTCAGTACTTC | CAISESAGTSGQNIQYF | TRBJ2-4 | TRBD2 | TRBV10-3 | .
TGTGCCTGGAGGCCCCTGACCGGGACTAGAATCCCCGGGGAGCTGTTTTTT | CAWRPLTGTRIPGELFF | TRBJ2-2 | TRBD2 | TRBV30 | once
TGTGCCAGCAGTTTAGTTAGGGAACTCTATGGCTACACCTTC | CASSLVRELYGYTF | TRBJ1-2 | . | TRBV28 | .
TGTGCCAGCAGTTTATCGATAGGGGTATGGGGGCAGGATCACACTGAAGCTTTCTTT | CASSLSIGVWGQDHTEAFF | TRBJ1-1 | . | TRBV27 | .
TGTGCCAGCAGGATGGAGGGTGAGGGTGAAAAACTGTTTTTT | CASRMEGEGEKLFF | TRBJ1-4 | . | TRBV7-9 | .
TGTGCCTGGAAGGGGCCGGGGGGGGCCCAGCATTTT | CAWKGPGGAQHF | TRBJ1-5 | . | TRBV30 | .
TGTGCCAGCAGCCCTATGGGCGGGAGCTCCTACGAGCAGTACTTC | CASSPMGGSSYEQYF | TRBJ2-7 | TRBD2 | TRBV7-9 | .
TGTGCCGGATACAGGGTAGCTGGAAACACCATATATTTT | CAGYRVAGNTIYF | TRBJ1-3 | . | TRBV30 | .
TGTGCCAGCCACTCGAGGACTAGCGGGAGGGCCGTCGTCTATGAGACCCAGTACTTC | CASHSRTSGRAVVYETQYF | TRBJ2-5 | TRBD2 | TRBV5-6 | .
TGCGCCAGCAGCTTGACTAGCGGAGCCTACGAGCAGTACTTC | CASSLTSGAYEQYF | TRBJ2-7 | TRBD2 | TRBV5-1 | .
TGTGCCAGTAGTATCCCGACCGTAGCCAAAAACATTCAGTACTTC | CASSIPTVAKNIQYF | TRBJ2-4 | . | TRBV19 | .
TGTGCCAGCGCTACAATTTCCCAGGGTGGCATTCAGTACTTC | CASATISQGGIQYF | TRBJ2-4 | . | TRBV11-1 | .
TGTGCCAGCAGTCGATCGGGACAGGGTAACGGGGAGCTGTTTTTT | CASSRSGQGNGELFF | TRBJ2-2 | TRBD1 | TRBV6-1 | .
TGTGCCATCAGTGTTCAGGGCAATCAGCCCCAGCATTTT | CAISVQGNQPQHF | TRBJ1-5 | . | TRBV10-3 | .
TGTGCCAGCAGCCGCCGGGACAGGGCGTCCTATAATTCACCCCTCCACTTT | CASSRRDRASYNSPLHF | TRBJ1-6 | TRBD1 | TRBV7-9 | once
TGTGCCAGTAGTGGCGCTCGGGACACTGAAGCTTTCTTT | CASSGARDTEAFF | TRBJ1-1 | . | TRBV19 | .
TGTGCCAGCTCACCAATAGTAGCGAACCCCCCCGAGCAGTACTTC | CASSPIVANPPEQYF | TRBJ2-7 | . | TRBV18 | once
TGTGCCAGCAGCTTAGGGCCGGGACAGGGGCCGGAAAAACTGTTTTTT | CASSLGPGQGPEKLFF | TRBJ1-4 | TRBD1 | TRBV11-2 | .
TGTGCCAGCAGCTCTAGCGGGTTTTTGGCTCGGGGCTACACCTTC | CASSSSGFLARGYTF | TRBJ1-2 | . | TRBV5-8 | once
TGTGCCAGCAGCCAACCCTGGGGAGCAGATACGCAGTATTTT | CASSQPWGADTQYF | TRBJ2-3 | . | TRBV4-2 | .
TGTGCCAGCAGTCGCAGACAGGGATTAGGGAACACTGAAGCTTTCTTT | CASSRRQGLGNTEAFF | TRBJ1-1 | TRBD1 | TRBV27 | .
TGTGCCAGCAGCTCGGGACTAGCGGCTAGCACAGATACGCAGTATTTT | CASSSGLAASTDTQYF | TRBJ2-3 | TRBD2 | TRBV7-3 | .
TGTGCCAGCAGCAGCCGGACAGGCGTGAACACCGGGGAGCTGTTTTTT | CASSSRTGVNTGELFF | TRBJ2-2 | TRBD1 | TRBV9 | .
TGCAGCGTGGGGGGGGGAAGTCAGCCCCAGCATTTT | CSVGGGSQPQHF | TRBJ1-5 | . | TRBV29-1 | once
TGTGCCAATTCACCTATAGTCCCGGGACAGGGCTCTAACTATGGCTACACCTTC | CANSPIVPGQGSNYGYTF | TRBJ1-2 | TRBD1 | TRBV18 | .
TGTGCCAGCAGCTCGCCTAACGACCTCGCGGGAGATACGCAGTATTTT | CASSSPNDLAGDTQYF | TRBJ2-3 | . | TRBV7-6 | .
TGTGCCAGCAGCTTGGCCTCCTACGAGCAGTACTTC | CASSLASYEQYF | TRBJ2-7 | . | TRBV5-6 | .
TGCGCCAGCAGCTTGGTCCCGGGAGTTAGATTCGGGGAGCTGTTTTTT | CASSLVPGVRFGELFF | TRBJ2-2 | . | TRBV5-1 | .
TGTGCCACCAGCGTCGGTGGGGACTCAAACATTCAGTACTTC | CATSVGGDSNIQYF | TRBJ2-4 | . | TRBV15 | .
TGTGCCAGCAGCCGGACAGAGTTTAGCAATCAGCCCCAGCATTTT | CASSRTEFSNQPQHF | TRBJ1-5 | . | TRBV28 | .
TGCGCCAGCAGCCCGACTAGCGGGAGGGCCGGTGGTCACGAGCAGTACTTC | CASSPTSGRAGGHEQYF | TRBJ2-7 | TRBD2 | TRBV5-1 | .
TGTGCCAGCAGGCCGGGACAGGGGGCGCCTGAAGCTTTCTTT | CASRPGQGAPEAFF | TRBJ1-1 | TRBD1 | TRBV6-4 | .
TGTGCCAGCAGCCCGATCACAGATACGCAGTATTTT | CASSPITDTQYF | TRBJ2-3 | . | TRBV2 | .
TGTGCCAGCAGCTTGAGACTGACTAATTCACCCCTCCACTTT | CASSLRLTNSPLHF | TRBJ1-6 | . | TRBV5-6 | .
TGTGCCAGCAGCCCCGGTACGGGGGAGGGTGGGCAAGAGACCCAGTACTTC | CASSPGTGEGGQETQYF | TRBJ2-5 | TRBD2 | TRBV4-2 | once